This T cell receptor (beta chain) stems from a study of regulatory T cells in long-lasting Graves disease. Overall study: Persistent cases took antithyroid drugs over 5 years and stayed TSH receptor antibody positive. Overall study results and limits: Patients whose Graves' disease persisted exhibited lower TCR diversity than those newly diagnosed. Persistent disease was characterized by preferential usage of TRBV28, TRBJ1-2 and TRBJ2-5.

In its sample, this clonotype was seen many times. What it binds is not known. According to the study, TCR beta libraries were built with iRepertoire HTBI primers and CDR3-region Arm-PCR. TCRdb itself ran the multiplex PCR reads through MiXCR, one entry per CDR3 protein. The sample includes some 370,000 distinct CDR3 sequences, less than 25% of them seen just once. V was cut by 0 bases and J by 7 bases, with 9 bases left in between. Per germline, CDR1 SGHAT and CDR2 FQNNGV. The CDR3 is 13 amino acids. The time point here: persistent/refractory GD, antithyroid drugs over 5 years with positive TRAb. The TCR library was made from RNA that had been extracted from PBMCs in TRIzol. Criteria from the American Thyroid Association guidelines were applied to diagnose Graves' disease.

The rearrangement joins TRBV11-2 to TRBJ1-2; D uncertain. This clonotype originated in a female donor with Graves disease. The starting material was peripheral blood mononuclear cells (PBMCs), obtained when the disease was refractory, from a patient treated with antithyroid drugs. This chain's CDR3 is CASSLEQVGGYTF. The CDR3 bases are TGTGCCAGCAGCTTAGAGCAGGTCGGTGGCTACACCTTC.